Here is one T cell receptor (beta chain) with its context. No antigen is known for it. The entry originates in a study of cytomegalovirus exposure and HLA in healthy donors. Findings and limits, study-wide: Reports showed the classifier diagnosing cytomegalovirus status with high specificity and sensitivity.

Despite likely unrecorded immune exposures, the donors were nominally healthy at the time of sampling. 60 Vbeta and 13 Jbeta primers were used in PCR. Here immunoSEQ multiplex PCR was the method, and the copy in TCRdb shows in-frame clones only, minus some. The sample lists around 130,000 clones; about 82% were seen once. The receptor comes from a boy between 10 and 17 years old in good health and CMV-seronegative. Sequencing was performed on PBMCs.

As DNA, the CDR3 is TGCGCCAGCAGCCACGGGACAGGGGGCCTTAACTATGGCTACACCTTC. As protein: CASSHGTGGLNYGYTF. This rearrangement joins TRBV4-3 to TRBJ1-2; TRBD1 matches 12 bases. With 3 bases clipped from V and 1 base from J, the junction kept 3 bases outside the gene matches. This CDR3 region has 16 residues. Germline-derived CDR1 and CDR2 are LGHNA and YSLEER.